This T cell receptor beta chain originates from a study of shared clonotypes between healthy human individuals. Whole-study results and caveats: The four-donor shared clonotypes exceeded non-shared clonotypes in generation probability, with non-shared ones scoring lower.

Naive CD8 cells lacked CD45RO, underwent positive selection for CCR7 and left out terminally differentiated effector memory CD45RA+ cells. Replicate PCRs run on sorted subsets employed about 220 ng DNA, some 33,000 T cell genomes. Profiled with immunoSEQ multiplex PCR; TCRdb holds only in-frame clones, not every one. The table has about 2.2 million clones, just under 95% seen once; the top ten hold around 1.7%. Remarks on this clone: What it binds is unknown.

This clonotype was sampled from a man younger than 35 in good health. Some clones in this sample may be carry-over from other donors' samples. The sequencing input was naive CD8+ T cells from PBMCs.

The CDR3 protein is CASSERISGANVLTF. DNA for the CDR3: TGTGCCAGCAGCGAACGGATCTCTGGGGCCAACGTCCTGACTTTC. This sequence joins TRBV9 and TRBJ2-6; the D is unclear. Germline V gene sequence: CDR1 SGDLS, CDR2 YYNGEE. With 3 bases removed from V and 0 bases from J, the gap between germline ends came to 7 bases. This CDR3 contains 15 residues.